These T cell receptor beta chains were read from a single sample in a study of cytomegalovirus exposure and HLA in healthy donors. Libraries were prepared by immunoSEQ multiplex PCR; TCRdb keeps only in-frame clonotypes and omits some of them. The top ten clones hold roughly 6.9% of a sample with roughly 100,000 clones, approximately 79% of them seen once. The sample consisted of PBMCs. The receptors shown here come from a man between 25 and 39 years old in good health and CMV-seropositive. CDR3s include the opening cysteine and the closing phenylalanine or tryptophan. A D gene is named only where the DNA matches it firmly. Rows give clone size only sometimes, using once, few, many, or a class for an expanded clone.

TRBV12-5,-,TRBJ2-3,-,13,CASGLRGGDTQYF,TGTGCTAGTGGTTTACGGGGTGGAGATACGCAGTATTTT
TRBV28,-,TRBJ1-2,-,12,CASSLWADGYTF,TGTGCCAGCAGTTTATGGGCTGATGGCTACACCTTC
TRBV6-5,-,TRBJ1-2,-,12,CASAPDRGGYTF,TGTGCCAGTGCGCCGGACAGAGGAGGCTACACCTTC
TRBV30,TRBD1,TRBJ2-7,few,14,CAWAGQGISYEQYF,TGTGCCTGGGCAGGACAGGGTATAAGCTACGAGCAGTACTTC
TRBV7-2,-,TRBJ1-4,-,15,CASSLVGQYNEKLFF,TGTGCCAGCAGCTTGGTTGGGCAGTATAATGAAAAACTGTTTTTT
TRBV4-2,-,TRBJ2-1,-,16,CASSQERDLLLNEQFF,TGTGCCAGCAGCCAAGAGAGGGATCTACTACTCAATGAGCAGTTCTTC
TRBV5-1,-,TRBJ2-7,-,12,CASSHPGDEQYF,TGCGCCAGCAGCCACCCGGGGGACGAGCAGTACTTC
TRBV6-1,-,TRBJ2-7,-,13,CASNPRGGDEQYF,TGTGCCAGCAACCCCAGGGGTGGGGACGAGCAGTACTTC
TRBV7-2,-,TRBJ2-7,-,14,CASSPRVERYEQYF,TGTGCCAGCAGCCCTCGAGTTGAGCGTTACGAGCAGTACTTC
TRBV4-2,TRBD1,TRBJ1-5,-,15,CASSQDPQGGQPQHF,TGTGCCAGCAGCCAAGATCCACAGGGGGGGCAGCCCCAGCATTTT
TRBV11-2,TRBD1,TRBJ2-5,-,14,CASSSRDRGGTQYF,TGTGCCAGCAGCTCCCGGGACAGGGGAGGGACCCAGTACTTC
TRBV6-6,-,TRBJ1-5,-,15,CASRVDPFGSQPQHF,TGTGCCAGCAGAGTAGACCCATTCGGGAGTCAGCCCCAGCATTTT
TRBV4-2,-,TRBJ2-7,-,12,CASSLGVGEQYF,TGTGCCAGCAGTTTAGGGGTTGGGGAGCAGTACTTC
TRBV18,-,TRBJ2-1,-,13,CASSPLGQGGQFF,TGTGCCAGCTCACCTTTAGGACAAGGCGGGCAGTTCTTC
TRBV4-2,-,TRBJ1-1,-,13,CASSQVQATEAFF,TGTGCCAGCAGCCAAGTGCAGGCCACTGAAGCTTTCTTT
TRBV7-2,-,TRBJ1-3,-,15,CASSPRISSGNTIYF,TGTGCCAGCAGCCCCAGGATAAGCTCTGGAAACACCATATATTTT
TRBV5-4,TRBD1,TRBJ2-7,-,14,CASSFRDRPYEQYF,TGTGCCAGCAGCTTCCGGGACAGGCCCTACGAGCAGTACTTC
TRBV6-1,-,TRBJ1-5,-,15,CASRLTSQGNQPQHF,TGTGCCAGCAGACTCACCTCACAGGGTAATCAGCCCCAGCATTTT
TRBV25-1,TRBD1,TRBJ1-6,-,15,CASSGTGGGNSPLHF,TGTGCCAGCAGTGGGACAGGGGGTGGTAATTCACCCCTCCACTTT
TRBV19,TRBD2,TRBJ2-5,-,15,CASKTSGVDLETQYF,TGTGCCAGTAAAACTAGCGGGGTGGATTTGGAGACCCAGTACTTC
TRBV7-9,TRBD1,TRBJ1-2,once,16,CASSPRRTGQPYGYTF,TGTGCCAGCAGCCCTCGGAGGACGGGACAGCCCTATGGCTACACCTTC
TRBV7-8,-,TRBJ1-2,-,13,CASSSDSNYGYTF,TGTGCCAGCAGCTCCGACAGCAACTATGGCTACACCTTC
TRBV18,TRBD1,TRBJ1-5,-,15,CASSRAQGALQPQHF,TGTGCCAGCTCACGGGCCCAGGGGGCTCTGCAGCCCCAGCATTTT
TRBV5-1,-,TRBJ1-2,-,16,CASSSLPPTDGYGYTF,TGCGCCAGCAGCTCCCTTCCCCCAACAGATGGCTATGGCTACACCTTC
TRBV2,-,TRBJ2-1,-,13,CASVRRGSDEQFF,TGTGCCAGTGTTCGTAGGGGTTCCGATGAGCAGTTCTTC
TRBV4-2,-,TRBJ2-1,-,17,CASSHLKGDRVYNEQFF,TGTGCCAGCAGCCATCTAAAGGGGGACCGCGTATACAATGAGCAGTTCTTC
TRBV2,TRBD2,TRBJ2-3,-,14,CASSGLAGGLTQYF,TGTGCCAGCAGTGGGCTAGCGGGGGGGCTTACGCAGTATTTT
TRBV5-1,TRBD1,TRBJ1-2,-,14,CASSLGQGAEGYTF,TGCGCCAGCAGCTTGGGGCAGGGGGCTGAGGGCTACACCTTC
TRBV5-4,-,TRBJ1-1,-,13,CASSLISNTEAFF,TGTGCCAGCAGCTTGATCTCCAACACTGAAGCTTTCTTT
TRBV5-1,TRBD1,TRBJ2-5,few,14,CASSQGTGQETQYF,TGCGCCAGCAGCCAAGGGACAGGCCAAGAGACCCAGTACTTC
TRBV28,-,TRBJ1-2,-,13,CASTIRAGNGYTF,TGTGCCAGCACTATCCGGGCAGGGAACGGCTACACCTTC
TRBV6-1,TRBD1,TRBJ1-5,-,15,CASSGDRERGQPQHF,TGTGCCAGCAGTGGAGACAGGGAAAGGGGTCAGCCCCAGCATTTT
TRBV6-1,-,TRBJ2-7,-,13,CASSEPGSYEQYF,TGTGCCAGCAGTGAACCAGGCTCCTACGAGCAGTACTTC
TRBV6-1,TRBD2,TRBJ2-2,-,15,CASTPSGGNTGELFF,TGTGCCAGCACTCCAAGCGGGGGGAACACCGGGGAGCTGTTTTTT
TRBV5-5,TRBD1,TRBJ1-5,-,16,CASSPLGDRGYQPQHF,TGTGCCAGCAGCCCACTAGGTGACAGGGGGTATCAGCCCCAGCATTTT
TRBV5-1,-,TRBJ2-2,-,17,CASSTEDVRTGTGELFF,TGCGCCAGCAGCACCGAGGACGTACGAACGGGAACGGGGGAGCTGTTTTTT
TRBV9,-,TRBJ1-3,-,14,CASSADTGGNTIYF,TGTGCCAGCAGCGCCGACACAGGTGGAAACACCATATATTTT
TRBV5-1,-,TRBJ1-1,few,15,CASSLGGPGGTEAFF,TGCGCCAGCAGCTTGGGAGGGCCGGGTGGAACTGAAGCTTTCTTT
TRBV23-1,-,TRBJ2-7,-,15,CASSQQNPMVYEQYF,TGCGCCAGCAGTCAACAAAATCCCATGGTGTACGAGCAGTACTTC
TRBV25-1,TRBD1,TRBJ1-2,medium-sized,12,CASSQGGSGYTF,TGTGCCAGCTCGCAGGGGGGTAGTGGCTACACCTTC
TRBV7-2,TRBD1,TRBJ1-2,-,16,CASSQESGQGYRGYTF,TGTGCCAGCAGCCAAGAATCTGGACAGGGATACCGTGGCTACACCTTC
TRBV19,-,TRBJ1-1,-,11,CASSLDTEAFF,TGTGCCAGTAGTCTCGACACTGAAGCTTTCTTT
TRBV27,-,TRBJ1-1,-,14,CASSFGADHGEAFF,TGTGCCAGCAGTTTCGGTGCAGACCACGGGGAAGCTTTCTTT
TRBV11-2,-,TRBJ1-6,-,14,CASSSTGNRSPLHF,TGTGCCAGCAGCTCCACAGGGAACCGATCACCCCTCCACTTT
TRBV30,-,TRBJ1-4,once,11,CAWSSGEKLFF,TGTGCCTGGAGCTCAGGTGAAAAACTGTTTTTT
TRBV6-6,TRBD2,TRBJ2-1,-,15,CASSKGLAVYNGQFF,TGTGCCAGCAGTAAGGGACTAGCGGTCTACAATGGGCAGTTCTTC
TRBV4-1,-,TRBJ2-7,few,15,CASSQGPGIIYEQYF,TGCGCCAGCAGCCAAGGTCCCGGGATAATCTACGAGCAGTACTTC
TRBV4-1,TRBD1,TRBJ2-7,few,16,CASSQVGRGGAAEQYF,TGCGCCAGCAGCCAAGTAGGTAGAGGGGGCGCGGCCGAGCAGTACTTC
TRBV5-1,TRBD2,TRBJ2-7,-,17,CASSALLAGGLGDEQYF,TGCGCCAGCAGCGCCCTCCTAGCGGGGGGGCTTGGTGACGAGCAGTACTTC
TRBV6-5,-,TRBJ1-4,-,13,CASSYSGNEKLFF,TGTGCCAGCAGTTATAGCGGGAATGAAAAACTGTTTTTT